Listed below are T cell receptor beta chains from one sample, sequenced in a study of CD8 T cells in Susac syndrome. TCRdb processed the immunoSEQ multiplex PCR reads anew with MiXCR; each CDR3 protein has one entry. The table lists about 300,000 distinct CDR3 sequences, 75% to 90% of them singletons. The sample consisted of CD8+ T cells from PBMCs. The receptors shown here come from a human donor with multiple sclerosis. Each CDR3 is given with its conserved first and last residue. D genes are given only for firm matches. The listing skips clone size in some rows; elsewhere it reads once, few, many or a size class.

cdr3_nt,cdr3_aa,clone_size,d_call,j_call,v_call
TGTGCCACCAGTGATCGCCAGCCGGGACTAGTCAGTGAGCAGTTCTTC,CATSDRQPGLVSEQFF,once,TRBD2,TRBJ2-1,TRBV24-1
TGTGCCAGCAGCTCCCTGGGCAGCGAGGGGGCCTACGAGCAGTACTTC,CASSSLGSEGAYEQYF,-,-,TRBJ2-7,TRBV28
TGTGCCAGCAGCCCTACTGGGGGGGGGCATTACAATGAGCAGTTCTTC,CASSPTGGGHYNEQFF,many,-,TRBJ2-1,TRBV13
TGCAGCGTTGTGCCAGGGGATGGAACTGAAGCTTTCTTT,CSVVPGDGTEAFF,-,-,TRBJ1-1,TRBV29-1
TGTGCCAGCAGCTCTATAAATGCTGGGTATGGCTACACCTTC,CASSSINAGYGYTF,-,-,TRBJ1-2,TRBV13
TGTGCCAGCAGCCTCCAGACTGGCGAGCAGTACTTC,CASSLQTGEQYF,-,-,TRBJ2-7,TRBV11-1
TGTGCCAGCAGTTTCACGCCGGGACTAGCGGTACCCTACGAGCAGTACTTC,CASSFTPGLAVPYEQYF,once,TRBD2,TRBJ2-7,TRBV12-3/TRBV12-4
TGCAGTGCTAGAGCTTATAGCGGGAGCGGCCACGAGCAGTACTTC,CSARAYSGSGHEQYF,-,TRBD2,TRBJ2-7,TRBV20-1
TGTGCCAGCCGGGACAGCTCCTACGAGCAGTACTTC,CASRDSSYEQYF,-,TRBD1,TRBJ2-7,TRBV2
TGCGCCAGCAGCCCTCAGACGGGATCCTACGAGCAGTACTTC,CASSPQTGSYEQYF,-,-,TRBJ2-7,TRBV4-1
TGCAGTGCTAGAGGAACGGATAGCTACGAGCAGTACTTC,CSARGTDSYEQYF,-,-,TRBJ2-7,TRBV20-1
TGTGCCAGCAGCTCGGGACAGGTAACGATGCCCTACGAGCAGTACTTC,CASSSGQVTMPYEQYF,-,TRBD1,TRBJ2-7,TRBV7-9
TGTGCCAGCAGCTCGCCGGGACTACCGAACACTGAAGCTTTCTTT,CASSSPGLPNTEAFF,-,-,TRBJ1-1,TRBV5-4
TGTGCCAGCAGCTTAGAGGGTTGGCAGGGAGGTTTCGAGACCCAGTACTTC,CASSLEGWQGGFETQYF,-,-,TRBJ2-5,TRBV7-2
TGTGCCAGCAGCTTAGAAGCCGGGACAGGGGGGTATGAGCAGTTCTTC,CASSLEAGTGGYEQFF,-,TRBD1,TRBJ2-1,TRBV11-2
TGCGCCAGCAGCCAAGTGACAGGGACGGGACCCTACAATGAGCAGTTCTTC,CASSQVTGTGPYNEQFF,-,TRBD1,TRBJ2-1,TRBV4-1
TGTGCCAGTAGTTCGGGACTCCCTGAGCAGTACTTC,CASSSGLPEQYF,-,-,TRBJ2-7,TRBV19
TGTGCCAGCAGCTTAAGGGGGACTAGCGGTTACGAGCAGTACTTC,CASSLRGTSGYEQYF,-,TRBD2,TRBJ2-7,TRBV13
TGTGCCAGCAGTTTACGATATAGGGGGCTTAACTATGGCTACACCTTC,CASSLRYRGLNYGYTF,-,TRBD1,TRBJ1-2,TRBV28
TGTGCCAGCAGGATGGGGAAAGTGATTAATGAAAAACTGTTTTTT,CASRMGKVINEKLFF,-,-,TRBJ1-4,TRBV28
TGTGCCAGCAGGCTAACCGACGGCCTCTCTGGAAACACCATATATTTT,CASRLTDGLSGNTIYF,-,-,TRBJ1-3,TRBV6-1
TGTGCCAGCAGTTTGCATACAGGGACCTATGGCTACACCTTC,CASSLHTGTYGYTF,once,-,TRBJ1-2,TRBV12-3/TRBV12-4
TGTGCCAGCCTCATGTCCGGGACAGGCAATCAGCCCCAGCATTTT,CASLMSGTGNQPQHF,-,TRBD1,TRBJ1-5,TRBV19
TGTGCCAGCAGCTTAGGCTTCGGGGGCAATTCACCCCTCCACTTT,CASSLGFGGNSPLHF,-,-,TRBJ1-6,TRBV13
TGTGCCAGCAGTCCCCCGTTGGGATCGCAGGGCTACACCTTC,CASSPPLGSQGYTF,-,-,TRBJ1-2,TRBV12-3/TRBV12-4
TGTGCCAGCAGCTTGGGAGGGGACTTCAGGGGCGGCTATGGCTACACCTTC,CASSLGGDFRGGYGYTF,-,-,TRBJ1-2,TRBV7-9
TGTGCCACCAGCAGAGAGTGGGACAGGGGAAACATTCAGTACTTC,CATSREWDRGNIQYF,-,TRBD1,TRBJ2-4,TRBV15